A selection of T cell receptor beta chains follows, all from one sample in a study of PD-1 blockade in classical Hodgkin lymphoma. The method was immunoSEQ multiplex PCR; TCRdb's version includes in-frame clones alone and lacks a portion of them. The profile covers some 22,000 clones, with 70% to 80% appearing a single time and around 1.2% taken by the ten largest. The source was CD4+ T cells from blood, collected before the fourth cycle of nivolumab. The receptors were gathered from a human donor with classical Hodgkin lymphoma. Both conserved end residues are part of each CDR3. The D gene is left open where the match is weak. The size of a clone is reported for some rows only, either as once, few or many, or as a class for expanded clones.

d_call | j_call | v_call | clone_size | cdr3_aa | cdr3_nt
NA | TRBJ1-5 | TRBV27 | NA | CASSPNGQTNQPQHF | TGTGCCAGCAGTCCCAATGGGCAGACAAATCAGCCCCAGCATTTT
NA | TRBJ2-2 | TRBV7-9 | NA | CASSQSRGTGELFF | TGTGCCAGCAGCCAAAGTAGGGGGACCGGGGAGCTGTTTTTT
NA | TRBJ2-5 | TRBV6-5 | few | CASSSRARGTQYF | TGTGCCAGCAGCTCCCGGGCCCGGGGGACCCAGTACTTC
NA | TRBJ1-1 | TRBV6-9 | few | CASSPIVGGAGNTEAFF | TGTGCCAGCAGTCCCATTGTTGGGGGTGCGGGAAACACTGAAGCTTTCTTT
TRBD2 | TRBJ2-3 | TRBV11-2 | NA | CASSLDGTSNTQYF | TGTGCCAGCAGCTTAGATGGGACTAGCAATACGCAGTATTTT
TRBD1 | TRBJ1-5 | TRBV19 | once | CASSPTGGDQPQHF | TGTGCCAGTAGTCCGACAGGGGGAGATCAGCCCCAGCATTTT
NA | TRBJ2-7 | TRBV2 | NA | CASSGWDGDYEQYF | TGTGCCAGCAGTGGTTGGGACGGAGACTACGAGCAGTACTTC
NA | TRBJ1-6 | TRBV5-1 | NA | CASSRASSYNSPLHF | TGCGCCAGCAGTCGGGCAAGCTCCTATAATTCACCCCTCCACTTT
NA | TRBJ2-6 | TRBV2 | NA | CASSEGVSGANVLTF | TGTGCCAGCAGTGAAGGGGTCTCTGGGGCCAACGTCCTGACTTTC
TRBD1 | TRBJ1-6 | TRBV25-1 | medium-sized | CASSDRDRVNSPLHF | TGTGCCAGCAGTGACCGGGACAGGGTGAATTCACCCCTCCACTTT
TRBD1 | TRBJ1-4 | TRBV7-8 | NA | CASSPNRGSEKLFF | TGTGCCAGCAGTCCTAACAGGGGCTCTGAAAAACTGTTTTTT
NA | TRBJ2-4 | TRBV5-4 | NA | CASSLGWGGAAKNIQYF | TGTGCCAGCAGCTTGGGATGGGGGGGCGCGGCCAAAAACATTCAGTACTTC
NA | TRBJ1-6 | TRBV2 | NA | CASMRDTESPLHF | TGTGCCAGCATGAGGGACACAGAATCACCCCTCCACTTT
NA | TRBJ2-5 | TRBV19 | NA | CASSISRGGGQQETQYF | TGTGCCAGTAGTATTTCCCGGGGCGGGGGACAACAAGAGACCCAGTACTTC
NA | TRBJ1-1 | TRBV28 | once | CASSLYDRPKAFF | TGTGCCAGCAGTTTATACGACAGGCCCAAGGCTTTCTTT
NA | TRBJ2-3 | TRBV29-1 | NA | CSVEDLGADTQYF | TGCAGCGTTGAAGATCTTGGGGCAGATACGCAGTATTTT
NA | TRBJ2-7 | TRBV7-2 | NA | CASSFGTHLGEQYF | TGCGCCAGCAGCTTCGGGACACACTTAGGCGAGCAGTACTTC
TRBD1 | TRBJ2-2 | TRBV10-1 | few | CASTGQGGTGELFF | TGCGCCAGCACCGGACAGGGGGGAACCGGGGAGCTGTTTTTT
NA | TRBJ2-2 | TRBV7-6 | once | CASSLAQGTGELFF | TGTGCCAGCAGCTTAGCTCAGGGTACCGGGGAGCTGTTTTTT
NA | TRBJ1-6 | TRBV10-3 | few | CAISESNNSPLHF | TGTGCCATCAGTGAGTCGAATAATTCACCCCTCCACTTT
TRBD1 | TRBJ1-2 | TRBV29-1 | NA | CSVNGDSRTNYGYTF | TGCAGCGTTAATGGGGACAGCCGAACTAACTATGGCTACACCTTC
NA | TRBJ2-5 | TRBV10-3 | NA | CAISDFGGGGETQYF | TGTGCCATCAGTGATTTTGGAGGGGGCGGTGAGACCCAGTACTTC
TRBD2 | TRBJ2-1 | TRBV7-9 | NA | CASSRTSRSYNEQFF | TGTGCCAGCAGTAGGACTAGCAGGAGCTACAATGAGCAGTTCTTC
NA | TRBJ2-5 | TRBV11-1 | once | CASSLSRGIQETQYF | TGTGCCAGCAGCTTAAGTCGGGGGATCCAAGAGACCCAGTACTTC
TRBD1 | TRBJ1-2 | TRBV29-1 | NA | CSVGGLRTGEGYTF | TGCAGCGTTGGGGGCCTCCGGACAGGAGAAGGCTACACCTTC
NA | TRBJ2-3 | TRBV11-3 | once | CASSPPGLRDTQYF | TGTGCCAGCAGCCCTCCAGGCCTTCGAGATACGCAGTATTTT
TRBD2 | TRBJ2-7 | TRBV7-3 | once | CASSPRGAANEQYF | TGTGCCAGCAGCCCGCGGGGGGCCGCTAACGAGCAGTACTTC